This T cell receptor beta chain is from a study of PD-L1 blockade in urothelial cancer. Looking at the study overall: Starting in the mid-2010s, patients were given atezolizumab (1,200 mg intravenously every 3 weeks). Analysis of the blood was performed 3 weeks (second dose) and 6 weeks after treatment start. Male sex and bladder-origin urothelial cancer were recorded for about nine tenths of the roughly 29 patients.

Germline CDR1 SEHNR, CDR2 FQNEAQ (reference sequence). The V end lost 5 bases, the J end lost 1 base, and 9 bases lay between the germline ends. CDR3 length: 13 amino acids. Repertoires were generated with immunoSEQ multiplex PCR, while TCRdb's copy carries only in-frame clones and drops some. The sample lists 43,000 or so clones, 75% to 85% seen once, with 15% to 20% in the top ten. As to time point: pretreatment peripheral blood. There were between 1 and 8 samples from each patient, taken pretreatment and on-treatment. Specimen: PBMCs, collected around atezolizumab (anti-PD-L1) treatment. The receptor's source is a man aged 60 to 75 with urothelial cancer. V is TRBV7-9 and J is TRBJ2-7, with unresolved D. The CDR3 spells CASSPGGSYEQYF. The CDR3 DNA reads TGTGCCAGCAGCCCCGGTGGTTCCTACGAGCAGTACTTC. Based on the CDR3 plus reference TRBV7-9 and TRBJ2-7, the full variable domain is DTGVSQNPRHKITKRGQNVTFRCDPISEHNRLYWYRQTLGQGPEFLTYFQNEAQLEKSRLLSDRFSAERPKGSFSTLEIQRTEQGDSAMYLCASSPGGSYEQYFGPGTRLTVT.